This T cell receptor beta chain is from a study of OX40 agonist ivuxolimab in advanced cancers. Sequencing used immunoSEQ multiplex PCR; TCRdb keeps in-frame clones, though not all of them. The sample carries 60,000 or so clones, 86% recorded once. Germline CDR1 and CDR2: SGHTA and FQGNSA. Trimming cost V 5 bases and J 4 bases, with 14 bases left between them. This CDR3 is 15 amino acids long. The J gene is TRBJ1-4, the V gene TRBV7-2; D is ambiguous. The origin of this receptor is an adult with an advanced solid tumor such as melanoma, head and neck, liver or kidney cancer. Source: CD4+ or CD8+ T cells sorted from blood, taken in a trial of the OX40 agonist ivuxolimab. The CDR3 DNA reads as TGTGCCAGCAGCCCCACCGGCTCTGATAATGAAAAACTGTTTTTT. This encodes CASSPTGSDNEKLFF.